This T cell receptor beta chain comes out of a study of T-cell memory formation after mild COVID-19. Study-wide context: TCR clusters mostly belonged to single donors. Study results and caveats: Those CD4+ clones that contracted were mainly in CM and EM (CD8+ ones in EMRA).

TCRdb re-analysed the 5' RACE reads in MiXCR, keeping a single row per CDR3 protein. Of 500,000 to 600,000 distinct CDR3 sequences in the sample, 18% are singletons; the top ten hold around 12%. CDR3 length: 11 amino acids. The V end was cut by 4 bases, the J end by 8 bases, with 7 bases between. The germline CDR1 and CDR2 sequences are SGHDT and YYEEEE. A word on this clonotype: Its antigen is unidentified.

The source of this sequence is an adult woman who had mild COVID-19 (a few samples of this study predate the infection). Cell type and time point are not known. Sequenced: PBMCs or a T cell subset sorted from them (not recorded which). The rearrangement links TRBV5-6 to TRBJ2-4; no reliable D call. The CDR3 protein is CASSLQDIQYF. In DNA, the CDR3 is TGTGCCAGCAGCCTTCAGGACATTCAGTACTTC.